Sequencing of this T cell receptor beta chain was carried out in a study of T cell repertoires in cytomegalovirus infection (dated by TCRdb to between 2019 and 2020). Broadly, across the study: Recently identified HLA-C-restricted CMV epitopes, whose presentation resists viral immunomodulation, were targeted by peptide stimulations together with well-studied HLA-B-restricted epitopes. Donor HLA type was relevant to the analysis, because carriage of CMV infection together with the matching HLA type was indicated by public TCR beta signatures. On the study overall, not on this receptor specifically: Carriers of CMV infection plus the relevant HLA type were discriminated by the cumulative frequency of public TCR beta family members in the study cohort and in an independent roughly 340-donor cohort. In the ex vivo response, HLA-C-restricted CMV-specific TCR beta clonotypes were dominant, and in two of eight donors the single most frequent clonotype came from this HLA-C-restricted group.

What this sample's treatment or condition label stands for: in vitro stimulation with specific CMV peptide epitopes to enrich CMV-specific T cells. The reads were generated on an Illumina HiSeq 1500. The public reads were reanalyzed by TCRdb: fastp trimming at Q25, MiXCR alignment, in-frame beta chains only. Records with the same CDR3 protein are collapsed into one entry carrying the most frequent genes and DNA. The sample profile shows roughly 350,000 distinct CDR3 sequences; about 32% of them were found once. Approximately 13% of the sample is in the top ten clones. To note about this clonotype: No cognate antigen has been identified for it. Base qualities are not at hand, and no much larger clone is one base apart.

V is cut by 10 bases and J by 1 base, and the space between the germline ends is 14 bases. The CDR3 sequence holds 15 residues, the cysteine and phenylalanine included. Only CDR3 DNA remains: 45 bases, in frame from the first base. Based on the germline V gene (reference sequence), the CDR1 and CDR2 sequences are LGHDT and YNNKEL. The sequence links TRBV3-1 to TRBJ2-6, with the D gene possibly TRBD1 or TRBD2, each one fitting 7 bases. This receptor was taken from a human donor in good health (CMV status not recorded). Some clones in this sample may be carry-over from other donors' samples. The starting material was cultured PBMCs, obtained from culture after CMV antigen stimulation. Here is the DNA: TGTGCCACAGGGGGGGATTCGTCTGGGGCCAACGTCCTGACTTTC. Translated, it gives CATGGDSSGANVLTF.